This T cell receptor (beta chain) was observed in a study of CD8 T cells in Susac syndrome. Study-wide context: When blood was collected, patients with Susac syndrome were therapy-naive, were taking corticosteroids, or were receiving intravenous immunoglobulin alone.

Reverse transcription of roughly 0.5 to 1 ug RNA was carried out with random hexamers. With immunoSEQ multiplex PCR, TCR beta CDR3 was amplified across 54 Vbeta and 13 Jbeta. TCRdb used MiXCR to reprocess the immunoSEQ multiplex PCR reads, holding one entry per CDR3 protein. The sample carries some 150,000 distinct CDR3 sequences, 85% to 95% recorded once. Germline V gene sequence: CDR1 SGDLS, CDR2 YYNGEE. CDR3 length equals 14 residues. The trim removed 1 base at V and 3 bases at J, leaving 4 bases unmatched. The chain couples TRBV9 to TRBJ2-7; 7 nucleotides agree with TRBD1. Input material: CD4+ T cells from PBMCs. This sequence originates from a human donor with Susac syndrome. In nucleotides, the CDR3 is TGTGCCAGCAGCGTAAAGGGGGACAGCTACGAGCAGTACTTC. It specifies CASSVKGDSYEQYF. Variable domain in full (rest from reference TRBV9 and TRBJ2-7): DSGVTQTPKHLITATGQRVTLRCSPRSGDLSVYWYQQSLDQGLQFLIQYYNGEERAKGNILERFSAQQFPDLHSELNLSSLELGDSALYFCASSVKGDSYEQYFGPGTRLTVT.